Listed below are T cell receptor beta chains from one sample, sequenced in a study of control samples from healthy donors and cancer patients. Assay used: immunoSEQ multiplex PCR; TCRdb lists only in-frame clones, some missing. The sample comprises about 89,000 clones, about 89% of which are singletons, and around 20% rests with the top ten. The sample taken for sequencing was blood. The origin of the receptors is a young man in good health. The CDR3 runs from the conserved cysteine through the conserved F or W. The D gene is left open where the match is weak. Size is stated for part of the rows, as once, few or many counts, or as a class when the clone is expanded.

v_call: TRBV19; j_call: TRBJ1-2; d_call: -; clone_size: -; cdr3_aa: CASSIRRPGDLENGYTF; cdr3_nt: TGTGCCAGTAGTATTAGGCGGCCAGGGGACCTCGAAAATGGCTACACCTTC
v_call: TRBV5-8; j_call: TRBJ1-2; d_call: TRBD1; clone_size: -; cdr3_aa: CASSLASDRVIYGYTF; cdr3_nt: TGTGCCAGCAGCTTGGCCTCGGACAGGGTCATCTATGGCTACACCTTC
v_call: TRBV30; j_call: TRBJ1-5; d_call: -; clone_size: once; cdr3_aa: CAWSEHLDQPQHF; cdr3_nt: TGTGCCTGGAGTGAACACCTCGATCAGCCCCAGCATTTT
v_call: TRBV27; j_call: TRBJ2-1; d_call: -; clone_size: -; cdr3_aa: CASSLVRGPAGNEQFF; cdr3_nt: TGTGCCAGCAGTTTAGTACGGGGGCCTGCGGGCAATGAGCAGTTCTTC
v_call: TRBV30; j_call: TRBJ2-2; d_call: TRBD2; clone_size: -; cdr3_aa: CAWGSREAGTGELFF; cdr3_nt: TGTGCCTGGGGATCCCGGGAGGCGGGCACCGGGGAGCTGTTTTTT
v_call: TRBV7-9; j_call: TRBJ1-5; d_call: -; clone_size: once; cdr3_aa: CASSSHEGGNQPQHF; cdr3_nt: TGTGCCAGCAGCTCCCACGAGGGAGGGAATCAGCCCCAGCATTTT
v_call: TRBV2; j_call: TRBJ2-3; d_call: -; clone_size: -; cdr3_aa: CASRASPGTDTQYF; cdr3_nt: TGTGCCAGCAGGGCGAGCCCGGGAACAGATACGCAGTATTTT
v_call: TRBV7-2; j_call: TRBJ2-3; d_call: -; clone_size: -; cdr3_aa: CASNLVAGDTQYF; cdr3_nt: TGTGCCAGCAACTTAGTGGCCGGAGATACGCAGTATTTT
v_call: TRBV5-6; j_call: TRBJ2-5; d_call: -; clone_size: few; cdr3_aa: CASSPPFGTHQETQYF; cdr3_nt: TGTGCCAGCAGCCCGCCGTTCGGGACTCACCAAGAGACCCAGTACTTC
v_call: TRBV6-6; j_call: TRBJ1-3; d_call: -; clone_size: -; cdr3_aa: CATKQAGPSGNTIYF; cdr3_nt: TGTGCCACCAAACAGGCAGGACCTTCTGGAAACACCATATATTTT
v_call: TRBV7-9; j_call: TRBJ2-1; d_call: -; clone_size: -; cdr3_aa: CASSPPAYNEQFF; cdr3_nt: TGTGCCAGCAGCCCCCCAGCGTACAATGAGCAGTTCTTC
v_call: TRBV18; j_call: TRBJ2-5; d_call: -; clone_size: -; cdr3_aa: CASSPRRGPETQYF; cdr3_nt: TGTGCCAGCTCACCACGTCGGGGGCCGGAGACCCAGTACTTC
v_call: TRBV5-1; j_call: TRBJ1-2; d_call: TRBD1; clone_size: -; cdr3_aa: CASSPAGGYGYTF; cdr3_nt: TGCGCCAGCAGCCCCGCAGGGGGCTATGGCTACACCTTC
v_call: TRBV7-9; j_call: TRBJ2-5; d_call: -; clone_size: -; cdr3_aa: CASSPAGQIMSQYF; cdr3_nt: TGTGCCAGCAGCCCCGCGGGACAGATAATGTCCCAGTACTTC
v_call: TRBV19; j_call: TRBJ2-4; d_call: TRBD2; clone_size: -; cdr3_aa: CASSIGSAGVSLAKNIQYF; cdr3_nt: TGTGCCAGTAGTATAGGGTCGGCGGGGGTGAGCCTAGCCAAAAACATTCAGTACTTC
v_call: TRBV10-3; j_call: TRBJ2-3; d_call: TRBD2; clone_size: -; cdr3_aa: CAITGGTSGGTPTDTQYF; cdr3_nt: TGTGCCATCACCGGCGGGACTAGCGGGGGGACCCCCACAGATACGCAGTATTTT
v_call: TRBV7-9; j_call: TRBJ1-1; d_call: -; clone_size: -; cdr3_aa: CASSLNRNPEAFF; cdr3_nt: TGTGCCAGCAGCTTAAACCGAAACCCTGAAGCTTTCTTT
v_call: TRBV5-1; j_call: TRBJ2-1; d_call: TRBD2; clone_size: -; cdr3_aa: CASSLLAGAYNEQFF; cdr3_nt: TGCGCCAGCAGCTTACTAGCGGGGGCCTACAATGAGCAGTTCTTC
v_call: TRBV30; j_call: TRBJ2-7; d_call: TRBD1; clone_size: few; cdr3_aa: CAWSGGQGGEQYF; cdr3_nt: TGTGCCTGGAGTGGGGGACAGGGGGGCGAGCAGTACTTC
v_call: TRBV27; j_call: TRBJ2-3; d_call: -; clone_size: -; cdr3_aa: CASSWGSITDTQYF; cdr3_nt: TGTGCCAGCAGTTGGGGTTCAATCACAGATACGCAGTATTTT
v_call: TRBV18; j_call: TRBJ1-3; d_call: TRBD1; clone_size: -; cdr3_aa: CASSSDRRTSGNTIYF; cdr3_nt: TGTGCCAGCTCGTCGGACAGGCGAACCTCTGGAAACACCATATATTTT
v_call: TRBV2; j_call: TRBJ2-1; d_call: TRBD2; clone_size: -; cdr3_aa: CASSGLAGPNEQFF; cdr3_nt: TGTGCCAGCTCCGGACTAGCGGGGCCCAATGAGCAGTTCTTC
v_call: TRBV5-6; j_call: TRBJ1-5; d_call: -; clone_size: once; cdr3_aa: CASSGRGHLRRYSNQPQHF; cdr3_nt: TGTGCCAGCAGCGGCAGGGGACACCTGAGACGCTACAGCAATCAGCCCCAGCATTTT
v_call: TRBV24-1; j_call: TRBJ2-7; d_call: -; clone_size: -; cdr3_aa: CATAGTTYEQYF; cdr3_nt: TGTGCCACCGCCGGGACAACCTACGAGCAGTACTTC